Here is one TCR beta chain with its context. The record originates from a study of shared clonotypes between healthy human individuals. Repertoires were generated with immunoSEQ multiplex PCR, while TCRdb's copy carries only in-frame clones and drops some. This table holds about 2,500,000 clones, 90% to 95% found once. This CDR3 has 15 residues. CDR1 is SGHDT, CDR2 YYEEEE, per germline. Trimming removed 5 bases at V and 5 bases at J, with 14 bases between. Sequencing input: naive CD4+ T cells sorted from blood. The subset: CD45RA+ positively selected. The chain employs TRBV5-6 and TRBJ1-6, with D possibly TRBD1 on 6 matching bases. This sequence originates from a man aged 18 to 30 in good health. CDR3 in amino acids: CASSFDRKHNSPLHF. The CDR3 DNA is TGTGCCAGCAGTTTCGACAGGAAACATAATTCACCCCTCCACTTT.